This T cell receptor (beta chain) was profiled in a study of T-cell reconstitution after alpha-beta-depleted transplantation in children. Preparing the TCRbeta library involved the use of unique molecular identifiers. TCRdb fed the PCR reads into MiXCR, producing one record per CDR3 protein. The data hold 250,000 to 350,000 distinct CDR3 sequences, with approximately 9.6% observed a single time. CDR1 and CDR2 (germline): SGHVS, FQNEAQ. This CDR3 is 16 amino acids long. With 2 bases removed from V and 2 bases from J, the gap between germline ends came to 14 bases. The origin of this receptor is a human donor who donated a stem cell graft to a child with SCID. The sample was PBMCs from the stem cell graft donor, taken from the stem cell graft. The chain joins TRBV7-8 to TRBJ2-3, with D perhaps TRBD2 (5 bases). The CDR3 region has the DNA TGTGCCAGCAGCTTAACCCTAGAGGGTCTCACAGATACGCAGTATTTT. Protein product: CASSLTLEGLTDTQYF. The variable domain in full, completed from reference TRBV7-8 and TRBJ2-3, reads GAGVSQSPRYKVAKRGQDVALRCDPISGHVSLFWYQQALGQGPEFLTYFQNEAQLDKSGLPSDRFFAERPEGSVSTLKIQRTQQEDSAVYLCASSLTLEGLTDTQYFGPGTRLTVL.